Listed here is a single TCR beta chain. In the original processing: By means of reference gene primer amplification, nucleated cell counts were estimated. Repertoires were generated with immunoSEQ multiplex PCR, while TCRdb's copy carries only in-frame clones and drops some. D and trimming come from the DNA, and the V and J calls and clone size come from that table. The data show 90,000 to 130,000 clones, almost 80% seen once. This specimen belongs to a study of blood T cell repertoires in COVID-19. Study-level information: The United States, Italy and Spain provided the acute and convalescent COVID-19 samples. In each case, the material was cDNA or gDNA derived from T cells, B-cell-depleted T cells, or PBMCs.

With 6 bases removed from V and 3 bases from J, the gap between germline ends came to 11 bases. The germline V gene has CDR1 SNHLY and CDR2 FYNNEI. CDR3 length: 14 residues. The V and J genes are TRBV2 and TRBJ2-2; tentatively, D is TRBD2 (6 bases). This receptor was identified in a woman older than 75 with active or convalescent COVID-19. Material for sequencing was peripheral blood. The DNA for the CDR3 is TGTGCCAGCAGCGCGGGACCCTACACCGGGGAGCTGTTTTTT. It translates to CASSAGPYTGELFF. The variable domain in full, completed from reference TRBV2 and TRBJ2-2, reads EPEVTQTPSHQVTQMGQEVILRCVPISNHLYFYWYRQILGQKVEFLVSFYNNEISEKSEIFDDQFSVERPDGSNFTLKIRSTKLEDSAMYFCASSAGPYTGELFFGEGSRLTVL.